The 28 T cell receptor beta chains given below trace back to one sample, sequenced in a study of CD8 T cells in Susac syndrome. Random hexamers were used to reverse transcribe 0.5 to 1 ug of RNA. TCRdb recomputed calls from the immunoSEQ multiplex PCR reads with MiXCR, one row per CDR3 protein. Seen here are under 150,000 distinct CDR3 sequences, approximately 95% observed once, and the top ten hold roughly 0.14%. Input material: CD4+ T cells from PBMCs. These receptors were obtained from a human donor with Susac syndrome.

The chain links TRBV2 to TRBJ2-5; possibly TRBD2 for D (7 bases). Trimming removed 4 bases from V and 4 bases from J, with 13 bases in between. The CDR3 has 14 amino acids. Germline-derived CDR1 and CDR2 are SNHLY and FYNNEI. CDR3 nucleotides: TGTGCCAGCAGTGCGGGGGGCGCGGTAGAGACCCAGTACTTC. Residues: CASSAGGAVETQYF.

V usage is TRBV29-1 and J usage is TRBJ2-2; D may be TRBD2 (5 bases). V was shortened by 7 bases and J by 9 bases, with 21 bases between the two germline ends. The CDR3 is 14 amino acids. Germline lookup yields CDR1 SQVTM and CDR2 ANQGSEA. The CDR3 DNA reads TGCAGCGCCGCCCCGGACTTATCTAGCAGGGAGCTGTTTTTT. Protein sequence: CSAAPDLSSRELFF.

This chain joins TRBV20-1 and TRBJ2-5; possibly TRBD2 for D (5 bases). Trimming pared 5 bases from V and 2 bases from J, leaving 15 bases between. CDR1 DFQATT and CDR2 SNEGSKA come from the germline V gene (reference sequence). CDR3 length equals 14 residues. This CDR3 reads CSALRVGHQETQYF. CDR3 DNA: TGCAGTGCTTTGAGGGTGGGTCATCAAGAGACCCAGTACTTC.

Only one count was recorded for this clonotype. This rearrangement joins TRBV29-1 to TRBJ2-6; 11 nucleotides match TRBD1. Germline trimming cut 6 bases from V and 1 base from J; bases unmatched to any gene: 5. The germline CDR1 and CDR2 sequences are SQVTM and ANQGSEA. The CDR3 runs 16 residues. The CDR3 bases are TGCAGCGTCGGACAGGGGGCGCGTTCTGGGGCCAACGTCCTGACTTTC. This encodes CSVGQGARSGANVLTF.

The chain recombines TRBV30 with TRBJ2-7; TRBD2 matches 9 bases. V lost 5 bases and J lost 7; bases outside the gene matches: 9. Germline loops: CDR1 GTSNPN, CDR2 SVGIG (reference sequence). There are 13 residues in the CDR3. In DNA, the CDR3 is TGTGCCTGGGCAGATAGCGGGAGCGGGGAGCAGTACTTC. Translated: CAWADSGSGEQYF.

V usage is TRBV27 and J usage is TRBJ2-7; D perhaps matches TRBD1 (6 bases). The CDR3 is 13 residues long. Germline CDR1 MNHEY, CDR2 SMNVEV (reference sequence). Trimming took 5 bases from V and 1 from J, leaving 9 bases between them. The CDR3 bases are TGTGCCAGCAGTCGGGGACATTCCTACGAGCAGTACTTC. Encoded protein: CASSRGHSYEQYF.

The chain is built from TRBV30 and TRBJ2-1; TRBD2 aligns across 9 bases. V dropped 3 bases and J dropped 8; count of bases not matched to a gene: 17. The germline gives CDR1 GTSNPN, CDR2 SVGIG (reference sequence). The CDR3 covers 17 residues. This CDR3 reads CAWRGPRGGRARDEQFF. As DNA, the CDR3 is TGTGCCTGGAGGGGCCCTAGGGGCGGGAGGGCTAGGGATGAGCAGTTCTTC.

This chain uses TRBV5-4 with TRBJ1-1; no firm D call. Trimming took 0 bases from V and 5 from J, leaving 11 bases between them. This CDR3 region has 14 residues. In germline, CDR1 is SGHNT, CDR2 YYREEE (reference sequence). This chain's CDR3 is CASSLEGRTTEAFF. In DNA, the CDR3 is TGTGCCAGCAGCTTGGAAGGAAGAACTACTGAAGCTTTCTTT.

The CDR3 DNA is TGTGCCAGCAGTTTAGCGCTCTGGGACGGTCAGCCCCAGCATTTT. Its translation is CASSLALWDGQPQHF. The J gene is TRBJ1-5, the V gene TRBV12-3 or TRBV12-4; D may be TRBD1 (5 bases). The CDR3 has 15 amino acids. Deletions cut 0 bases from V and 6 bases from J, with 12 bases between.

The chain employs TRBV7-2 and TRBJ1-6, with TRBD1 matching 8 bases. J lost 8 bases, V lost 5 bases, and 8 bases had no gene match. The CDR3 consists of 15 residues. The V gene's germline CDR1 is SGHTA and CDR2 FQGNSA. The CDR3 here is CASSPARTGHSPLHF. DNA for the CDR3: TGTGCCAGCAGCCCAGCCCGGACAGGGCATTCACCCCTCCACTTT.

The V call is TRBV4-2, the J call TRBJ2-2, with D perhaps matching TRBD1 (5 bases). Germline-derived CDR1 and CDR2 are LGHNA and YNFKEQ. Trimming shortened V by 2 bases and J by 0 bases, and 10 bases separated the two germline ends. This CDR3 is built from 16 residues. The CDR3 spells CASSQLTAANTGELFF. In DNA, the CDR3 is TGTGCCAGCAGCCAATTGACAGCCGCGAACACCGGGGAGCTGTTTTTT.

J is TRBJ2-1 and V is TRBV9, with 7 bases lining up with TRBD2. The V gene end was trimmed by 3 bases and the J gene end by 2 bases; junction bases not matched to a gene: 11. The CDR3 has 17 amino acids. Germline V gene data show CDR1 as SGDLS and CDR2 as YYNGEE. CDR3 amino acids: CASSGGYLAGAYNEQFF. CDR3 sequence (DNA): TGTGCCAGCAGCGGAGGATACCTTGCGGGGGCCTACAATGAGCAGTTCTTC.

The chain has TRBV20-1 and TRBJ2-3; 10 bases align to TRBD1. CDR3 length: 18 residues. V shed 6 bases and J 3 bases; nucleotides not matched to a gene: 18. Germline CDR1 reads DFQATT; CDR2 reads SNEGSKA (reference sequence). CDR3: CSAPSGTGAPPGTDTQYF. As DNA, the CDR3 is TGCAGTGCACCCAGCGGGACAGGGGCGCCCCCGGGTACAGATACGCAGTATTTT.

V is TRBV7-8 and J is TRBJ2-7, with D perhaps being TRBD1 or TRBD2 (5 bases each). This CDR3 contains 14 residues. Trimming took 4 bases from V and 2 from J, leaving 12 bases between them. Germline CDR1 and CDR2: SGHVS and FQNEAQ. Written as DNA, the CDR3 is TGTGCCAGCAGCTCCCGAGGGGCCACCTACGAGCAGTACTTC. It is translated as CASSSRGATYEQYF.

The count of this clonotype is one. The chain links TRBV19 to TRBJ1-1; 8 bases match TRBD1. The V segment lost 7 bases and the J segment 0 bases; nucleotides outside the gene matches: 10. CDR3 length equals 16 residues. Germline lookup yields CDR1 LNHDA and CDR2 SQIVND (reference sequence). CDR3 in DNA: TGTGCCAGTAAGGGGGCCCGGACAGGGTTGAACACTGAAGCTTTCTTT. Translated: CASKGARTGLNTEAFF.

V usage is TRBV2 and J usage is TRBJ2-5; 12 nucleotides agree with TRBD2. Germline V lookup: CDR1 SNHLY, CDR2 FYNNEI. The length of the CDR3 is 16 residues. V dropped 4 bases and J dropped 0; count of bases not matched to a gene: 3. CDR3 protein: CASSGLAGVHQETQYF. For the CDR3, the DNA is TGTGCCAGCAGTGGACTAGCGGGAGTTCACCAAGAGACCCAGTACTTC.

This clonotype has a single count. This chain uses TRBV3-1 with TRBJ1-5; no clear D. The CDR3 extends over 13 amino acids. Germline assignment: CDR1 LGHDT and CDR2 YNNKEL (reference sequence). Trimming cost V 4 bases and J 3 bases, with 7 bases left between them. The CDR3 nucleotides are TGTGCCAGCAGCCCCCGCGACAATCAGCCCCAGCATTTT. Translated, it gives CASSPRDNQPQHF.

This clonotype was recorded only once. The V gene is TRBV24-1, the J gene TRBJ2-3; TRBD1 matches 12 bases. This CDR3 is built from 19 residues. Germline CDR1 and CDR2: KGHDR and SFDVKD. The J segment lost 1 base and the V segment lost 4 bases, leaving 11 bases of the junction unmatched. CDR3 residues: CATSDSGTGGASGTDTQYF. The CDR3 nucleotides are TGTGCCACCAGTGACTCCGGGACAGGGGGCGCTTCGGGCACAGATACGCAGTATTTT.

The chain has TRBV12-3 or TRBV12-4 and TRBJ2-4; the match to TRBD2 covers 7 bases. The J segment lost 2 bases and the V segment lost 6 bases, leaving 7 bases of the junction unmatched. The CDR3 runs 15 residues. CDR3 sequence (DNA): TGTGCCAGCAGCGGCTCCGGGACTACCAAAAACATTCAGTACTTC. Its protein product is CASSGSGTTKNIQYF.

The chain couples TRBV29-1 to TRBJ1-2; D unresolved. This CDR3 has 12 amino acids. The germline V gene has CDR1 SQVTM and CDR2 ANQGSEA. The V gene lost 4 bases and the J gene lost 2 bases, with 8 bases spanning the gap. CDR3 DNA sequence: TGCAGCGTTGCTGACTCAAACTATGGCTACACCTTC. Translation: CSVADSNYGYTF.

This sequence joins TRBV28 and TRBJ2-7; D possibly uses TRBD1 or TRBD2 (5 bases each). In germline, CDR1 is MDHEN, CDR2 SYDVKM. Deletions cut 7 bases from V and 3 bases from J, with 10 bases between. The CDR3 spans 12 residues. CDR3 nucleotides: TGTGCCAGCAAGGGGACCCTCTACGAGCAGTACTTC. This sequence encodes CASKGTLYEQYF.

The chain couples TRBV28 to TRBJ1-4; no definite D call. Per the germline V gene, CDR1 is MDHEN and CDR2 is SYDVKM. Trimming cost V 9 bases and J 8 bases, with 7 bases left between them. The CDR3 spans 10 residues. This CDR3 is CASFNEKLFF. The CDR3 nucleotides read TGTGCCAGTTTCAACGAAAAACTGTTTTTT.

This chain uses TRBV7-9 with TRBJ2-1; a possible D gene is TRBD1 (6 bases). Germline CDR1 and CDR2: SEHNR and FQNEAQ (reference sequence). Between the trimmed V and J ends, which lost 5 bases and 6 bases, there was a span of 11 bases. The CDR3 is made up of 13 amino acids. The CDR3 region is CASSPTGVNEQFF. In DNA, the CDR3 is TGTGCCAGCAGCCCGACAGGCGTCAATGAGCAGTTCTTC.

The J gene is TRBJ1-1, the V gene TRBV14; 11 nucleotides line up with TRBD1. Losses at the gene ends were 1 base for V and 4 bases for J; bases not matched to a gene: 2. Germline-derived CDR1 and CDR2 are SGHDN and FVKESK. The CDR3 sequence is 15 residues long. This CDR3 is CASSQGTGGSTEAFF. The CDR3 coding sequence is TGTGCCAGCAGCCAAGGGACAGGGGGCTCCACTGAAGCTTTCTTT.

The rearrangement links TRBV19 to TRBJ1-2, with TRBD1 matching over 8 bases. The junction had 7 bases not matched to a gene; V was cut back by 7 bases and J by 3 bases. Germline CDR1 is LNHDA and CDR2 is SQIVND (reference sequence). CDR3 size: 14 residues. The CDR3 spells CASMRQGLDYGYTF. CDR3 nucleotide sequence: TGTGCCAGTATGCGACAGGGGTTAGACTATGGCTACACCTTC.

V is TRBV5-4 and J is TRBJ2-5, with 7 bases that match TRBD1. The CDR3 totals 15 residues. Germline V gene lookup returns CDR1 SGHNT and CDR2 YYREEE (reference sequence). The trim removed 2 bases at V and 5 bases at J, leaving 9 bases unmatched. The CDR3: CASSFSTGKSETQYF. In DNA, the CDR3 is TGTGCCAGCAGCTTCTCGACAGGGAAGTCGGAGACCCAGTACTTC.

The chain links TRBV2 to TRBJ2-3; a weak D match, TRBD2 (5 bases). The CDR3 has 14 residues. Trimming shortened V by 7 bases and J by 4 bases, and 15 bases separated the two germline ends. Germline lookup yields CDR1 SNHLY and CDR2 FYNNEI. The CDR3 region has the DNA TGTGCCAGCAACGGGGAACTCACCCCAGATACGCAGTATTTT. Translation: CASNGELTPDTQYF. Supplemented by reference TRBV2 and TRBJ2-3, the full variable domain reads EPEVTQTPSHQVTQMGQEVILRCVPISNHLYFYWYRQILGQKVEFLVSFYNNEISEKSEIFDDQFSVERPDGSNFTLKIRSTKLEDSAMYFCASNGELTPDTQYFGPGTRLTVL.

The V gene is TRBV4-3, the J gene TRBJ2-5; D perhaps matches TRBD2 (7 bases). Deletions cut 0 bases from V and 1 base from J, with 12 bases between. The CDR3 has 16 amino acids. Per germline, CDR1 LGHNA and CDR2 YSLEER. The CDR3 nucleotides read TGCGCCAGCAGCCAAGATTTTCGGGGGGCCCAAGAGACCCAGTACTTC. Translation: CASSQDFRGAQETQYF.